This TCR beta chain was profiled in a study of cytomegalovirus exposure and HLA in healthy donors. Background on the study: Of all 400 or so donors who were genotyped, 81% belonged to the Caucasian-associated ancestry cluster. Study observations and caveats: The study labeled 150 to 200 TCR beta chains cytomegalovirus-associated.

With V trimmed by 3 bases and J by 5 bases, 17 bases remained unmatched. This CDR3 has 19 residues. The germline CDR1 and CDR2 sequences are SGDLS and YYNGEE. PCR primers comprised 60 Vbeta and 13 Jbeta primers. Authors' data handling: Unique TCR beta chains totaled about 78 million in a later count, with around 11 million of them shared. TCRdb keeps only in-frame clones here, not all; method: immunoSEQ multiplex PCR. V and J calls and clone size come straight from that table; D and trimming were deduced from the DNA. This sample carries about 150,000 clones, under 80% of them seen once, and the ten largest clones take around 2.3%. In regard to this clone: No antigen is known for it.

The chain joins TRBV9 to TRBJ2-3; 11 bases agree with TRBD1. The sample comprised PBMCs. The TCR was taken from a man aged 25-45 years in good health and CMV-seronegative. The CDR3: CASSGGTGGLAGLKDTQYF. The CDR3 DNA follows: TGTGCCAGCAGCGGGGGGACAGGGGGTCTAGCGGGCTTAAAAGATACGCAGTATTTT.